This T cell receptor beta chain is from a study of identical twins. TCRdb reanalysed the 5' RACE reads using MiXCR and keeps one entry per CDR3 protein. The sample carries some 560,000 distinct CDR3 sequences, around a tenth recorded once. Only healthy Caucasians were enrolled as donors. V lost 0 bases to trimming and J lost 2 bases; unmatched junction nucleotides: 0. This CDR3 region has 16 residues. Germline V gene data show CDR1 as MNHEY and CDR2 as SVGAGI. These records were also assigned to another study, of yellow fever vaccine responses in identical twins.

The rearrangement uses TRBV6-5 and TRBJ2-5; 13 bases are a match to TRBD2. The sequence came from a woman aged 18-29 years in good health. Sample: PBMCs. Written as DNA, the CDR3 is TGTGCCAGCAGTTACTCGACTAGCGGGGGGCAAGAGACCCAGTACTTC. Its protein is CASSYSTSGGQETQYF.